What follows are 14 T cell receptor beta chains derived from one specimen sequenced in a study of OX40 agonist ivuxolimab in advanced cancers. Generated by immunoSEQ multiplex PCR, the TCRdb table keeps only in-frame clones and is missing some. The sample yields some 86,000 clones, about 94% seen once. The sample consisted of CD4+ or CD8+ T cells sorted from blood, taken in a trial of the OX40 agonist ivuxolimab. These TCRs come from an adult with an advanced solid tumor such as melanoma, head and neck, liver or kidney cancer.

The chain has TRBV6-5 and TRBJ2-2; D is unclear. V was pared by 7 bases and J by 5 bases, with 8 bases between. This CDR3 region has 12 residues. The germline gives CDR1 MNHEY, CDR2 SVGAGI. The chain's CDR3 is CASNVGTGELFF. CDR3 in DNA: TGTGCCAGCAATGTTGGTACCGGGGAGCTGTTTTTT.

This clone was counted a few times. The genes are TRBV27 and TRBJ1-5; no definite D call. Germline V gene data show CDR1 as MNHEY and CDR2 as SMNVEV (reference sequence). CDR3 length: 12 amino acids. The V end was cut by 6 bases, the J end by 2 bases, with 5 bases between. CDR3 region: CASRTGNQPQHF. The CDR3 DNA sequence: TGTGCCAGCAGGACCGGCAATCAGCCCCAGCATTTT.

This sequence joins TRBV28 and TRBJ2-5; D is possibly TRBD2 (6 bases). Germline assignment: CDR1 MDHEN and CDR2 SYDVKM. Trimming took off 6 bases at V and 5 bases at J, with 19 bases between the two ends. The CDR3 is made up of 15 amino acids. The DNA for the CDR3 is TGTGCCAGCAGGGGGGACTCCTCGGGGATGGAGACCCAGTACTTC. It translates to CASRGDSSGMETQYF. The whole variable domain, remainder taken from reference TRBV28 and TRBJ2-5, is DVKVTQSSRYLVKRTGEKVFLECVQDMDHENMFWYRQDPGLGLRLIYFSYDVKMKEKGDIPEGYSVSREKKERFSLILESASTNQTSMYLCASRGDSSGMETQYFGPGTRLLVL.

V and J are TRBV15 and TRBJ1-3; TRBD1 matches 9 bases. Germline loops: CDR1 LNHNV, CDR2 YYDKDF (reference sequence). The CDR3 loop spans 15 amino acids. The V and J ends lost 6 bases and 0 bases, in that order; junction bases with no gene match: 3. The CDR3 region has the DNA TGTGCCACCAGGGCGGGACAGGGCTCTGGAAACACCATATATTTT. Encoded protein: CATRAGQGSGNTIYF.

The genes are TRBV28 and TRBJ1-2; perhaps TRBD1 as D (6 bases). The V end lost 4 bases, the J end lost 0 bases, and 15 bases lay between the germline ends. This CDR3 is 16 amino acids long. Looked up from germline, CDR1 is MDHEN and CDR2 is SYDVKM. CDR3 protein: CASSSPQGYTNYGYTF. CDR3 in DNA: TGTGCCAGCAGTTCTCCTCAGGGGTATACTAACTATGGCTACACCTTC.

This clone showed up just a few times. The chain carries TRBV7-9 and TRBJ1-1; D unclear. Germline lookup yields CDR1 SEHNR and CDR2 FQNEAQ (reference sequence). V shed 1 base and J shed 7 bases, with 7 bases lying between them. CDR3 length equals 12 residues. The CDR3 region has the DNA TGTGCCAGCAGCTTAGGGGCAGATGAAGCTTTCTTT. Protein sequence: CASSLGADEAFF.

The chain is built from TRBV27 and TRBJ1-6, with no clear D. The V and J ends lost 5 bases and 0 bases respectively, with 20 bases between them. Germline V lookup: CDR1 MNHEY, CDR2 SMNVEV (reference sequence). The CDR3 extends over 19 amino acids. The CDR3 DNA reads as TGTGCCAGCAGTCCCATAAGGCGGGTGGAGAGCTCCTATAATTCACCCCTCCACTTT. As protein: CASSPIRRVESSYNSPLHF.

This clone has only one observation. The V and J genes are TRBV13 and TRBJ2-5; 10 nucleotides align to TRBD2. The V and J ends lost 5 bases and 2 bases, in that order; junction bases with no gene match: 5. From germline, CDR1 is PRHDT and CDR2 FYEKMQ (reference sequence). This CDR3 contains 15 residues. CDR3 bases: TGTGCCAGCAGCCCGCAAGCGGGGGGGCAAGAGACCCAGTACTTC. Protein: CASSPQAGGQETQYF.

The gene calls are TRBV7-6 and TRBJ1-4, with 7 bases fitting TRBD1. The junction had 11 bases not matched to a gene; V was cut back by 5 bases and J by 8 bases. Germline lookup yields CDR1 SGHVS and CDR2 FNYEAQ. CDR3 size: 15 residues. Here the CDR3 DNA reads TGTGCCAGCAGCCCCCCCAGGGGGGAACCAGAAAAACTGTTTTTT. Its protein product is CASSPPRGEPEKLFF.

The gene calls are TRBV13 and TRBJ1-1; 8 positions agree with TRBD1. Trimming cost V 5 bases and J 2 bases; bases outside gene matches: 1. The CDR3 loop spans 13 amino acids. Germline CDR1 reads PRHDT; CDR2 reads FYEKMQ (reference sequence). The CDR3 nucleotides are TGTGCCAGCAGCCCAGGGGGCAACACTGAAGCTTTCTTT. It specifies CASSPGGNTEAFF.

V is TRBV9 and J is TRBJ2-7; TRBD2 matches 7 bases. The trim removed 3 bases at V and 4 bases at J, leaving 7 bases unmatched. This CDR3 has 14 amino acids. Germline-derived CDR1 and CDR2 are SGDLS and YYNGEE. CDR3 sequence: CASSAGGGLYEQYF. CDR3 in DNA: TGTGCCAGCAGCGCCGGCGGGGGACTTTACGAGCAGTACTTC. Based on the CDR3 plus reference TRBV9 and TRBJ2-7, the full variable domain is DSGVTQTPKHLITATGQRVTLRCSPRSGDLSVYWYQQSLDQGLQFLIQYYNGEERAKGNILERFSAQQFPDLHSELNLSSLELGDSALYFCASSAGGGLYEQYFGPGTRLTVT.

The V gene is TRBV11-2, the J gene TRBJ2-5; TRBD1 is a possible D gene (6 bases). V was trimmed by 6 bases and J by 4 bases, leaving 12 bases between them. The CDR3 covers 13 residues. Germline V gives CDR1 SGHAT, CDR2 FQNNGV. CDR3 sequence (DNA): TGTGCCAGCAGGACTACAGGGCGAGAGACCCAGTACTTC. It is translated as CASRTTGRETQYF.

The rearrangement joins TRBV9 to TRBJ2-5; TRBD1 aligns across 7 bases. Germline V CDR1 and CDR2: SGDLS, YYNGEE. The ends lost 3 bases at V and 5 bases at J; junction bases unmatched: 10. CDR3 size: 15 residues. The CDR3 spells CASSDDRASVETQYF. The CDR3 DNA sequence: TGTGCCAGCAGCGACGACAGGGCAAGCGTCGAGACCCAGTACTTC.

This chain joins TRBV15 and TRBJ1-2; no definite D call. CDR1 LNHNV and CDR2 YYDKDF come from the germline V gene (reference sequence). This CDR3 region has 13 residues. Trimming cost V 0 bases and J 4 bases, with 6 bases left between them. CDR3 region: CATSRESAYGYTF. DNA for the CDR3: TGTGCCACCAGCAGAGAATCGGCCTATGGCTACACCTTC. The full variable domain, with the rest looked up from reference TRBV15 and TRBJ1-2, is DAMVIQNPRYQVTQFGKPVTLSCSQTLNHNVMYWYQQKSSQAPKLLFHYYDKDFNNEADTPDNFQSRRPNTSFCFLDIRSPGLGDTAMYLCATSRESAYGYTFGSGTRLTVV.